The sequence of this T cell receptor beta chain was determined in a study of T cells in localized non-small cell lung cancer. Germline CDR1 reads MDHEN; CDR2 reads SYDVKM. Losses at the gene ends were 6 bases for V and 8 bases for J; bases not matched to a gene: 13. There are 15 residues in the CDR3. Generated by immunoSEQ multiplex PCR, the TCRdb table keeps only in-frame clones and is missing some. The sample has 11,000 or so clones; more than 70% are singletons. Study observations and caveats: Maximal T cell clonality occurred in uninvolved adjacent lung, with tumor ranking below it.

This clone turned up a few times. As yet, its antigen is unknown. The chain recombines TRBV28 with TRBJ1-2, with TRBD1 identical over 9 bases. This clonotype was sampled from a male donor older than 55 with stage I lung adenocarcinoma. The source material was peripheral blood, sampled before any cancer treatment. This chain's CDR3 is CASRESAGQGKGYTF. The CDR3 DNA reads TGTGCCAGCAGAGAGTCTGCCGGACAGGGGAAAGGCTACACCTTC.